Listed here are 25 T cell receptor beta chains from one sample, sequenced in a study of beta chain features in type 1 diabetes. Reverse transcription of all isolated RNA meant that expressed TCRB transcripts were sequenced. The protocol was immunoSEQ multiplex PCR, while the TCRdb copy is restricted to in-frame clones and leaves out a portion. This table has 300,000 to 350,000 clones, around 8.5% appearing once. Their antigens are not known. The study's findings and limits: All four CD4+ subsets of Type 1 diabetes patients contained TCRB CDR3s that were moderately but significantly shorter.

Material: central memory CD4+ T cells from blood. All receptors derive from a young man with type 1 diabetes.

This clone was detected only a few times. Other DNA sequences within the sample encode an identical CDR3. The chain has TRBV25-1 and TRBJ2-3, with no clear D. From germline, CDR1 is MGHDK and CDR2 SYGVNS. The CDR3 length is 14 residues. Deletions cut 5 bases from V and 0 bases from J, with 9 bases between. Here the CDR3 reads CASSSPISTDTQYF. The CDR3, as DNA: TGTGCCAGCAGTAGTCCGATCAGCACAGATACGCAGTATTTT.

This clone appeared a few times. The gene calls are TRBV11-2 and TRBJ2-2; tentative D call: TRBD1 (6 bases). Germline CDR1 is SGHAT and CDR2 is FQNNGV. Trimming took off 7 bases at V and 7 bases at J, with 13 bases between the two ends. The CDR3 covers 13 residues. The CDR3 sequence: CASNPTGNGELFF. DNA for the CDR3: TGTGCCAGCAACCCGACAGGAAACGGGGAGCTGTTTTTT.

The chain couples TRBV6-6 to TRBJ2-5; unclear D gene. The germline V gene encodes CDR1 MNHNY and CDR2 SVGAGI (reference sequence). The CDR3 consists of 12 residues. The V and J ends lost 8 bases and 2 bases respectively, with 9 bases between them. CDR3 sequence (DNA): TGTGCCAGCGGGCCTCAACAAGAGACCCAGTACTTC. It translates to CASGPQQETQYF.

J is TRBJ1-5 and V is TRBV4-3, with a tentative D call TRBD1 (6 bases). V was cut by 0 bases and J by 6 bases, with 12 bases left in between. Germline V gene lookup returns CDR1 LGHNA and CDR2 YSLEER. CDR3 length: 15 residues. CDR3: CASSQEYRDVQPQHF. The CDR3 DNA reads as TGCGCCAGCAGCCAAGAATACAGGGACGTTCAGCCCCAGCATTTT.

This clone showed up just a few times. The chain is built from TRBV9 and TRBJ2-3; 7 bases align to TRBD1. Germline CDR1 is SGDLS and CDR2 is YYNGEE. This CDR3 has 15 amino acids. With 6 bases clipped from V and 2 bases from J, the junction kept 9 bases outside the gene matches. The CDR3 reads CASNSMGTATDTQYF. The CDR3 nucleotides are TGTGCCAGCAACTCCATGGGGACAGCCACAGATACGCAGTATTTT.

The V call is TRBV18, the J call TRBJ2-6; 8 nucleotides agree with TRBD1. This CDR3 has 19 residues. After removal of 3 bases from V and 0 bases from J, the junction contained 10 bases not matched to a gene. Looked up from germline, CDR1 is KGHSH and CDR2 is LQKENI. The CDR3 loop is CASSPVGGTGSSGANVLTF. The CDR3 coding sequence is TGTGCCAGCTCACCGGTCGGAGGGACAGGAAGCTCTGGGGCCAACGTCCTGACTTTC.

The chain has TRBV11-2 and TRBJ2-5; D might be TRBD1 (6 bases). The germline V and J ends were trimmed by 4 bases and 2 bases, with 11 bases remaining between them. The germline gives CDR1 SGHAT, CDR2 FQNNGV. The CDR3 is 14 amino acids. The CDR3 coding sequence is TGTGCCAGCAGCTCACCCCAGGGGCAAGAGACCCAGTACTTC. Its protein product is CASSSPQGQETQYF.

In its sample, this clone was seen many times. The CDR3 here is CASSFGGSSYNEQFF. DNA for the CDR3: TGCGCCAGCAGCTTCGGCGGGAGCTCCTACAATGAGCAGTTCTTC. J is TRBJ2-1 and V is TRBV5-1; 7 bases line up with TRBD2. The CDR3 consists of 15 residues. Per germline, CDR1 SGHRS and CDR2 YFSETQ. V shed 2 bases, J shed 0 bases, and the junction held 2 bases outside the gene matches.

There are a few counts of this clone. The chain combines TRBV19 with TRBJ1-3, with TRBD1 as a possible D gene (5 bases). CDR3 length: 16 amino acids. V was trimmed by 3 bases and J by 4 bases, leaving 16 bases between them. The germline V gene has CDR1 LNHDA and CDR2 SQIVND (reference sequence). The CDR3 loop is CASSIQSMDIGNTIYF. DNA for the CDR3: TGTGCCAGTAGTATCCAATCCATGGACATCGGAAACACCATATATTTT.

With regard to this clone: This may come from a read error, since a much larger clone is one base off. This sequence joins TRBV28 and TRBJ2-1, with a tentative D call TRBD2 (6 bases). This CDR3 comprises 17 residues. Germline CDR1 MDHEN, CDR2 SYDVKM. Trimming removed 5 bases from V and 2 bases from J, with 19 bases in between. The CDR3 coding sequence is TGTGCCAGCAGTGCGCCGGGGACTCCGGGGACCTACAATGAGCAGTTCTTC. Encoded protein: CASSAPGTPGTYNEQFF.

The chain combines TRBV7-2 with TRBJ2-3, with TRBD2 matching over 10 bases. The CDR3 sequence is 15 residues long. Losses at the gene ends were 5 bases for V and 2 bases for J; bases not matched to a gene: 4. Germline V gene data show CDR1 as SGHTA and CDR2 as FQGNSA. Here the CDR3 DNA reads TGTGCCAGCAGCGTTAGCGGGGGGTACACAGATACGCAGTATTTT. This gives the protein CASSVSGGYTDTQYF.

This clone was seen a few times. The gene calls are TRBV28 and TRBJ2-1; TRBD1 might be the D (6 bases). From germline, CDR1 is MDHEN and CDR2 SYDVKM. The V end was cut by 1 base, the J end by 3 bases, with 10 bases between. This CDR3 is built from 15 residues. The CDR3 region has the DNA TGTGCCAGCAGTTTATCTGGGACACACTACAATGAGCAGTTCTTC. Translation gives CASSLSGTHYNEQFF.

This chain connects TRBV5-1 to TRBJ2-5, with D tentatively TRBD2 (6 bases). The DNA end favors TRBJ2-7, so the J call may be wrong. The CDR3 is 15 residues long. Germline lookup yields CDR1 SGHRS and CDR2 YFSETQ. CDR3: CASSWGLTDSYEQYF. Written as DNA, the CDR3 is TGCGCCAGCAGCTGGGGACTGACGGACTCCTACGAGCAGTACTTC.

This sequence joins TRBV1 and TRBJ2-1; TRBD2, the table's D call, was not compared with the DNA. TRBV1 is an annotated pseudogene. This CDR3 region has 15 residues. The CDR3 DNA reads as TGCACCAGCAGCCAAGAAGGACTAGCGGAGAATGAGCAGTTCTTC. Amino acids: CTSSQEGLAENEQFF.

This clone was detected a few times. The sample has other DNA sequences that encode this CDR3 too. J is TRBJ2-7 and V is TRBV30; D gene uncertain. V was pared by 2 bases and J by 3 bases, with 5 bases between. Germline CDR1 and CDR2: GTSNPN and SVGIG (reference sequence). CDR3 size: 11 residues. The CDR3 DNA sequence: TGTGCCTGGAGTAGGGTCTACGAGCAGTACTTC. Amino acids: CAWSRVYEQYF.

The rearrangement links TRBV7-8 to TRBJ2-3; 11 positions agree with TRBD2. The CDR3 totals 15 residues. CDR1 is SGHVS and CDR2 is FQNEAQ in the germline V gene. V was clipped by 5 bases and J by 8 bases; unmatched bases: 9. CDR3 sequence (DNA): TGTGCCAGCAGCCTAGATAGCGGGGGGGCCGGTACGCAGTATTTT. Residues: CASSLDSGGAGTQYF.

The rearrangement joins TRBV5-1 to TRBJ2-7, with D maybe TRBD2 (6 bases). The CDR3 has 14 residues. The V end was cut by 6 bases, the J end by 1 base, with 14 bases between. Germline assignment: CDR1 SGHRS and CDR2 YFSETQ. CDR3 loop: CASKTGVPSYEQYF. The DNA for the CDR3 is TGCGCCAGCAAAACGGGAGTTCCATCCTACGAGCAGTACTTC.

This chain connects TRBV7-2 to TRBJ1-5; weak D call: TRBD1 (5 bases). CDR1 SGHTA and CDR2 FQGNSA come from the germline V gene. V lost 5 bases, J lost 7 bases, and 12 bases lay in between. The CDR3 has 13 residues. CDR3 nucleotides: TGTGCCAGCAGCCCAGGGTCCGAACAGCCCCAGCATTTT. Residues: CASSPGSEQPQHF.

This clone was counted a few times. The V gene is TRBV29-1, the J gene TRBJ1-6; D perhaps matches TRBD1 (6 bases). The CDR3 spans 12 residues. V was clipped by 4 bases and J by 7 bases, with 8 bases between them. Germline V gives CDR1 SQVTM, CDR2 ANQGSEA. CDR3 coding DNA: TGCAGCGTTGGGACAGAAAATTCACCCCTCCACTTT. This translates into CSVGTENSPLHF.

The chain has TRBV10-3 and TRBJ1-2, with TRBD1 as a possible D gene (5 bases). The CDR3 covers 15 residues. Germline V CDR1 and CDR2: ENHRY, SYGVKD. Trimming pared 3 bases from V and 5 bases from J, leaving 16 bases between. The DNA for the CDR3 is TGTGCCATCAGTGACGACAGCCTCCTTTGGTATGGCTACACCTTC. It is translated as CAISDDSLLWYGYTF.

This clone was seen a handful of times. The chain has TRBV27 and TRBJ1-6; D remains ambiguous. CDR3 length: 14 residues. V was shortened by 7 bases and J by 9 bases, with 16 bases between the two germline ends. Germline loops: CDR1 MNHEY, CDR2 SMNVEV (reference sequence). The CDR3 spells CASTMALLGSPLHF. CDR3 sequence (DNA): TGTGCCAGCACGATGGCCCTCCTAGGTTCACCCCTCCACTTT.

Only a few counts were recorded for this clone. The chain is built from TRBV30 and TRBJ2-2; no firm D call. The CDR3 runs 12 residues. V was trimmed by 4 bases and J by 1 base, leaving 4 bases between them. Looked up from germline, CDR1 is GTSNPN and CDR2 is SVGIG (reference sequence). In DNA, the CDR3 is TGTGCCTGGAAAGGGAACACCGGGGAGCTGTTTTTT. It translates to CAWKGNTGELFF.

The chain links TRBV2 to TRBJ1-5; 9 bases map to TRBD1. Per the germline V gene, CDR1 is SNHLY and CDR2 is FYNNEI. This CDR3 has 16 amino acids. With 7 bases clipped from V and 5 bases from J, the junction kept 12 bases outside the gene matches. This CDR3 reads CASKVGDRGGYQPQHF. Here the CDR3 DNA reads TGTGCCAGCAAAGTCGGTGACAGGGGGGGATATCAGCCCCAGCATTTT.

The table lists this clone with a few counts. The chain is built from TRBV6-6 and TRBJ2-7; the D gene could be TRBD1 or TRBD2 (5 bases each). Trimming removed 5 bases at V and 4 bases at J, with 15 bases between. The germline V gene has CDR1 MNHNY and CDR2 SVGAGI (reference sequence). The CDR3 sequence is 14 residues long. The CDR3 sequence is CASSAEGRAYEQYF. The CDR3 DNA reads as TGTGCCAGCAGTGCCGAGGGCAGGGCGTACGAGCAGTACTTC.

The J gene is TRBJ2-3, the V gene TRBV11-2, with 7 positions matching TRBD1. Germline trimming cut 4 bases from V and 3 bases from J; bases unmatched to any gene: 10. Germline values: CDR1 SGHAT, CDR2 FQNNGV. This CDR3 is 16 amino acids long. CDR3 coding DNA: TGTGCCAGCAGCTCGTTCGGACAGGCTCCTACAGATACGCAGTATTTT. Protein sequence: CASSSFGQAPTDTQYF.